This entry describes one TCR beta chain. What it binds is not known. This entry is derived from a study of CD8+ T cells in alopecia areata. Regarding the study as a whole: Compared with normal scalp, lesional scalp had higher clonality and more expanded CD8+ clones.

Germline CDR1 SGHDT, CDR2 YYEEEE. The V segment lost 3 bases and the J segment 0 bases; nucleotides outside the gene matches: 17. The length of the CDR3 is 19 residues. PBMCs served as the source from which CD4+ and CD8+ T cells were sorted. Extracted RNA was reverse transcribed, and the resulting cDNA served as sequencing template. Some clones are missing from TCRdb's copy, which holds only in-frame ones; the method was immunoSEQ multiplex PCR. The data show 93,000 or so clones, roughly 50% seen once. Sequenced: CD4+ T cells sorted from blood. This clonotype originated in a human donor in good health. The chain carries TRBV5-6 and TRBJ1-1; 7 positions agree with TRBD1. CDR3 sequence: CASSSRRQGKVRMNTEAFF. The DNA of the CDR3 is TGTGCCAGCAGCTCACGCAGACAGGGAAAGGTGCGCATGAACACTGAAGCTTTCTTT. The entire variable domain, with the rest obtained from reference TRBV5-6 and TRBJ1-1, is as follows: DAGVTQSPTHLIKTRGQQVTLRCSPKSGHDTVSWYQQALGQGPQFIFQYYEEEERQRGNFPDRFSGHQFPNYSSELNVNALLLGDSALYLCASSSRRQGKVRMNTEAFFGQGTRLTVV.